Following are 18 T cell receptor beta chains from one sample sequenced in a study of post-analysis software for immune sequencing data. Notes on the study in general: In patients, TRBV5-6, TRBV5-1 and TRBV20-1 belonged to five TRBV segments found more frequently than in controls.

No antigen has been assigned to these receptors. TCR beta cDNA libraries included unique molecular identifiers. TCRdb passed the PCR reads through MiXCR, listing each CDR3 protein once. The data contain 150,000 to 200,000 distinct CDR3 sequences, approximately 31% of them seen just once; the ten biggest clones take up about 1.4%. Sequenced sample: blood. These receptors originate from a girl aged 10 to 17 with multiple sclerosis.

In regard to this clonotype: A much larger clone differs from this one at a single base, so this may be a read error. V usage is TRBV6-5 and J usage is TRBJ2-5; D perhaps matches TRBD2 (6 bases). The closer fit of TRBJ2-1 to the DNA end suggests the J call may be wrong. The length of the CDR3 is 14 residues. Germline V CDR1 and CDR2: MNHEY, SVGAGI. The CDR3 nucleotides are TGTGCCAGCACCGGGGGACCGACCCAAGAGACCCAGTTCTTC. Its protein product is CASTGGPTQETQFF.

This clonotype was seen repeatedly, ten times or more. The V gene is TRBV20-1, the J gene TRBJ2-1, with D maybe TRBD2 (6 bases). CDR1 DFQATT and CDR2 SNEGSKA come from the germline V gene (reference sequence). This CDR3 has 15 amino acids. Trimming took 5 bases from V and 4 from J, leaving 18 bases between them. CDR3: CSAAPGLNSYNEQFF. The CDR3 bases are TGCAGTGCTGCCCCGGGACTCAATAGTTACAATGAGCAGTTCTTC.

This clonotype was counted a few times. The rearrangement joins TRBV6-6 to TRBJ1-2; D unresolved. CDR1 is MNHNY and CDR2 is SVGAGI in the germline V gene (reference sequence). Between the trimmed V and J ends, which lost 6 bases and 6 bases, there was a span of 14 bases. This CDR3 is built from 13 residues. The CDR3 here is CASSLQRLNGYTF. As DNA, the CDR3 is TGTGCCAGCAGCTTACAAAGACTAAATGGCTACACCTTC.

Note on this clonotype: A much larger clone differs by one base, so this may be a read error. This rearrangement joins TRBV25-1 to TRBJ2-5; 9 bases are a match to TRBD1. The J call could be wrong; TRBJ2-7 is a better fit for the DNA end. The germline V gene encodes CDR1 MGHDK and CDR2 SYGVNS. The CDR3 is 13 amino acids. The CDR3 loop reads CACAGQGLYEQYF. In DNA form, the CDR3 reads TGTGCCTGCGCCGGACAGGGGCTCTACGAGCAGTACTTC.

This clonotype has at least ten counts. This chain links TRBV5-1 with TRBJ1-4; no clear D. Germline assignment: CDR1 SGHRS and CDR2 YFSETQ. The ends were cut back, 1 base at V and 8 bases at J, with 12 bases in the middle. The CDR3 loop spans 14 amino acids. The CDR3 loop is CASSLRGTDEKLFF. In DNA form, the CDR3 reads TGCGCCAGCAGCTTGCGGGGTACGGACGAAAAACTGTTTTTT.

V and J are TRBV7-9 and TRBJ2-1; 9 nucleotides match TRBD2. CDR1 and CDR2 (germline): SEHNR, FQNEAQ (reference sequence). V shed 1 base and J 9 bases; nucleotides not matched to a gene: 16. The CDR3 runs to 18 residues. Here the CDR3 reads CASSLGPHWEREVAEQFF. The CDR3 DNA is TGTGCCAGCAGCTTAGGGCCCCATTGGGAGCGGGAGGTAGCTGAGCAGTTCTTC.

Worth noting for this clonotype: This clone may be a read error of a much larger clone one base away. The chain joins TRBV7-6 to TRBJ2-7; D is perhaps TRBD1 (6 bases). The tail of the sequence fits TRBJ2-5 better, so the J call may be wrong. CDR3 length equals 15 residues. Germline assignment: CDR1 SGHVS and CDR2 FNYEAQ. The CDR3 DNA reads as TGTGCCAGCAGCTTATTCGGACAGAGACACGAGACCCAGTACTTC. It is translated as CASSLFGQRHETQYF.

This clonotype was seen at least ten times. The CDR3 is CAISGGLAGWEDTQYF. CDR3 DNA: TGTGCCATCAGTGGAGGACTAGCGGGATGGGAAGATACGCAGTATTTT. The rearrangement joins TRBV10-3 to TRBJ2-3, with TRBD2 matching over 12 bases. Trimming at V came to 4 bases and at J to 5 bases, leaving 7 bases not matched to a gene. This CDR3 is built from 16 residues. CDR1 is ENHRY and CDR2 is SYGVKD in the germline V gene.

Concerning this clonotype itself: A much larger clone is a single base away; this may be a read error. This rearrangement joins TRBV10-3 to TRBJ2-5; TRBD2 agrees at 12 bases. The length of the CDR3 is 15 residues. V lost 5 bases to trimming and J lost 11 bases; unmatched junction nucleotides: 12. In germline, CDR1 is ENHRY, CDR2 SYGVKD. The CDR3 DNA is TGTGCCATCAGTTTACTAGCGGGAGGTGGCAATGAGCAGTACTTC. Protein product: CAISLLAGGGNEQYF.

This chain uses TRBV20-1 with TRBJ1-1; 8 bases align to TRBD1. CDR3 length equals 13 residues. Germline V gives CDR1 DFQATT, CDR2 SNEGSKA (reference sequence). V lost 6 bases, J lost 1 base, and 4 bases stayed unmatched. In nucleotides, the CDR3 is TGCAGTGCGACCGGGACAGGGAACACTGAAGCTTTCTTT. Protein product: CSATGTGNTEAFF.

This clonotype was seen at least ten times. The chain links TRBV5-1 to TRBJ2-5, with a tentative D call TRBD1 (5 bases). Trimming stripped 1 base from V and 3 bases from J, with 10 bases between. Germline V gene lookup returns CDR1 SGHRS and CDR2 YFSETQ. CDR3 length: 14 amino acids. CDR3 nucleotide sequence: TGCGCCAGCAGCTTGTCAGGGCTCGAAGAGACCCAGTACTTC. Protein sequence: CASSLSGLEETQYF.

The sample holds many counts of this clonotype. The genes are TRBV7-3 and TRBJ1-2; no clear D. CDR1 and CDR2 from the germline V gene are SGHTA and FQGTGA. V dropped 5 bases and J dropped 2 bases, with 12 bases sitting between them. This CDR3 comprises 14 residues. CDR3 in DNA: TGTGCCAGCAGCCCGACGACGGGCAACTATGGCTACACCTTC. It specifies CASSPTTGNYGYTF. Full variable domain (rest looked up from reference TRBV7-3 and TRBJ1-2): GAGVSQTPSNKVTEKGKYVELRCDPISGHTALYWYRQSLGQGPEFLIYFQGTGAADDSGLPNDRFFAVRPEGSVSTLKIQRTERGDSAVYLCASSPTTGNYGYTFGSGTRLTVV.

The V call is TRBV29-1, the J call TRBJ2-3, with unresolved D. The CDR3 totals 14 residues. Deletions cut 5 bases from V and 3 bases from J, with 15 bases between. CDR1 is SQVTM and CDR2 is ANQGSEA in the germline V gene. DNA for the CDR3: TGCAGCGTTTCCCAAGGGATGGGTACAGATACGCAGTATTTT. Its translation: CSVSQGMGTDTQYF.

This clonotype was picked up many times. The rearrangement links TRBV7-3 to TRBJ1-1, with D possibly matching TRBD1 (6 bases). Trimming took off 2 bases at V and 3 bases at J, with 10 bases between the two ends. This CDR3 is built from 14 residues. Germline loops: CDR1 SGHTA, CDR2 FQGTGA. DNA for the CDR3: TGTGCCAGCAGCTTAGGGGGGCTATACACTGAAGCTTTCTTT. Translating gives CASSLGGLYTEAFF.

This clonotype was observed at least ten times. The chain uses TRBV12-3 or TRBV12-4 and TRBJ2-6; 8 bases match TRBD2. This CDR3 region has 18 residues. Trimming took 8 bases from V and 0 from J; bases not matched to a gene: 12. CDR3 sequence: CASRSGGRASSGANVLTF. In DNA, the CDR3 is TGTGCCAGCCGCAGCGGGGGCAGGGCAAGCTCTGGGGCCAACGTCCTGACTTTC.

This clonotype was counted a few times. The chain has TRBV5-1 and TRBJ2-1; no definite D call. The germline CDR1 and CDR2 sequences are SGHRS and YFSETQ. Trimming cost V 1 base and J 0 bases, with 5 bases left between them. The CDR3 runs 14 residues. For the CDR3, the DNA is TGCGCCAGCAGCTTGAGAAGCTCCTACAATGAGCAGTTCTTC. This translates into CASSLRSSYNEQFF.

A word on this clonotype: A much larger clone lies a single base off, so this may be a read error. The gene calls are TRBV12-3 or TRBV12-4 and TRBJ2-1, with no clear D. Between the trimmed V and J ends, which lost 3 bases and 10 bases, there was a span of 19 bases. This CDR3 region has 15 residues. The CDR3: CASSLKRVLPYEQFF. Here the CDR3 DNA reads TGTGCCAGCAGTTTGAAACGCGTCCTTCCCTACGAGCAGTTCTTC.

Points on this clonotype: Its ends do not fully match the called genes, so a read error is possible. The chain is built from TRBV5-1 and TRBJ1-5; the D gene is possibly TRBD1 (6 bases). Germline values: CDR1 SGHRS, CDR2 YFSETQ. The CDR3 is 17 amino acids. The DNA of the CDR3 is TGCGCCAGCAGCTTGGTACCTACAGGGTTTTTGAATCAGCCCCGGCATTTT. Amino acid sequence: CASSLVPTGFLNQPRHF.